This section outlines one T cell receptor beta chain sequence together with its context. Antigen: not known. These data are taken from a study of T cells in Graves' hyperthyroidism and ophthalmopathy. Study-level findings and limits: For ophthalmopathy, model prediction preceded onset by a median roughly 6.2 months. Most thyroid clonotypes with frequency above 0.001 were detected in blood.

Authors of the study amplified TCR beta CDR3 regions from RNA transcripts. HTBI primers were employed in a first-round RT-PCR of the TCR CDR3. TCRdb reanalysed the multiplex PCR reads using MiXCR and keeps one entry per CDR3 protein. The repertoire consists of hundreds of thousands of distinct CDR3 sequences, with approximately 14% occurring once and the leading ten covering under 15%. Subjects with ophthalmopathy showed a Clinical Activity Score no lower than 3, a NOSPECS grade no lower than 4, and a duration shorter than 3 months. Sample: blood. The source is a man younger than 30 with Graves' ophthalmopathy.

CDR3 DNA: TGCGCCAGCAGTGACCCCGGGGGGGGGCGTGAAAAACTGTTTTTT. This codes for CASSDPGGGREKLFF. V usage is TRBV10-2 and J usage is TRBJ1-4, with D possibly TRBD1 on 6 matching bases. V was shortened by 3 bases and J by 7 bases, with 15 bases between the two germline ends. The CDR3 extends over 15 amino acids. CDR1 and CDR2 (germline): WSHSY, SAAADI.